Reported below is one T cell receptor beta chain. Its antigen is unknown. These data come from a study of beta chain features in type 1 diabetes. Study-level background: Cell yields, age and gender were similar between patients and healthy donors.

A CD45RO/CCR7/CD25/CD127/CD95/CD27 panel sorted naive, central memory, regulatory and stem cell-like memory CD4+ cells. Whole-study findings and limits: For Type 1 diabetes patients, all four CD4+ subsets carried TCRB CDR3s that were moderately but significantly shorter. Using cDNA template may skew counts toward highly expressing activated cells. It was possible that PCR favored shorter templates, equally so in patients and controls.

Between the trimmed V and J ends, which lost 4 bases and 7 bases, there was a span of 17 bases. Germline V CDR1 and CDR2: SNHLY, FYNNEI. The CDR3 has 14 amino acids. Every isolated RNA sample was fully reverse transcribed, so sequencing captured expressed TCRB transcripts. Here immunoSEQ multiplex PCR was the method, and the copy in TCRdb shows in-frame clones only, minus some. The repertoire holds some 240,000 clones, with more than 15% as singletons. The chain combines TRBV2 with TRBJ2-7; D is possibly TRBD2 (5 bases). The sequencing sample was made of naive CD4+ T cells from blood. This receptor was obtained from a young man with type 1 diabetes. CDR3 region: CASSVNSGTEEQYF. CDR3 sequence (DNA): TGTGCCAGCAGTGTTAACAGCGGTACGGAGGAGCAGTACTTC.